A selection of T cell receptor beta chains follows, all from one sample in a study of STAT3 mutations in large granular lymphocyte leukemia. Clones were sequenced by immunoSEQ multiplex PCR, and TCRdb holds only the in-frame ones, with some missing. This sample has about 16,000 clones, with about four fifths found just once. Sequenced sample: peripheral blood mononuclear cells. The receptor source for this set is a man in his fifties with T-cell large granular lymphocyte leukemia. Some clones in this sample may be carry-over from other donors' samples. CDR3s include the opening cysteine and the closing phenylalanine or tryptophan. Size is omitted from some rows. Given values are once, few, many or a class for expanded clones.

abundance: .; v_gene: TRBV5-1; CDR3aa: CASYLIPGGGYTF
abundance: .; v_gene: TRBV11-2; CDR3aa: CASSFSLAGNEQFF
abundance: .; v_gene: TRBV7-2; CDR3aa: CASSLGVSGHRFF
abundance: .; v_gene: TRBV4-2; CDR3aa: CASSRRASYEQYF
abundance: .; v_gene: TRBV6-5; CDR3aa: CASSTSGYTEAFF
abundance: .; v_gene: TRBV7-9; CDR3aa: CASTLSGAFSYEQYF
abundance: .; v_gene: TRBV27; CDR3aa: CASSLEHRGYEQYF
abundance: .; v_gene: TRBV21-1; CDR3aa: CASSKRQQRTKETQYF
abundance: .; v_gene: TRBV4-1; CDR3aa: CASSQDRVAGIQYF
abundance: .; v_gene: TRBV7-9; CDR3aa: CASSPDRGEAFF
abundance: .; v_gene: TRBV6-1; CDR3aa: CASAQRNTEAFF
abundance: .; v_gene: TRBV30; CDR3aa: CAWSGQGPDTQYF
abundance: few; v_gene: TRBV6-1; CDR3aa: CASRRRGDNQPQHF
abundance: once; v_gene: TRBV28; CDR3aa: CASSFPNLGYGYTF
abundance: .; v_gene: TRBV27; CDR3aa: CASSLVWITGELFF
abundance: once; v_gene: TRBV25-1; CDR3aa: CASSGAGGPGGGNEQFF
abundance: .; v_gene: TRBV19; CDR3aa: CASSGQADTDTQYF
abundance: .; v_gene: TRBV10-3; CDR3aa: CAISPSARDRDEKLFF
abundance: .; v_gene: TRBV6-5; CDR3aa: CASSYSGTGPYEQYF
abundance: few; v_gene: TRBV5-1; CDR3aa: CASSRKEGKANYGYTF
abundance: .; v_gene: TRBV6-5; CDR3aa: CASVLTGSNEQFF
abundance: .; v_gene: TRBV9; CDR3aa: CASSVVPSGSRGAGELFF
abundance: .; v_gene: TRBV5-4; CDR3aa: CASSAGQYMNTEAFF
abundance: .; v_gene: TRBV11-1; CDR3aa: CASSPGARDYGYTF
abundance: .; v_gene: TRBV19; CDR3aa: CASNLGTEFNYGYTF
abundance: .; v_gene: TRBV5-1; CDR3aa: CASSLATGRRTDTQYF
abundance: .; v_gene: TRBV15; CDR3aa: CATSEYREQFF
abundance: few; v_gene: TRBV11-1; CDR3aa: CASSLEGESNSPLHF
abundance: .; v_gene: TRBV4-3; CDR3aa: CASSQGPDGNQPQHF
abundance: .; v_gene: TRBV10-3; CDR3aa: CAISESPGSQPQHF
abundance: .; v_gene: TRBV19; CDR3aa: CASSTAGANVLTF
abundance: .; v_gene: TRBV18; CDR3aa: CASSPFGTEAYEQYF
abundance: .; v_gene: TRBV7-8; CDR3aa: CASSIFRVNTEAFF
abundance: few; v_gene: TRBV5-1; CDR3aa: CASSRDTPYNSPLHF
abundance: .; v_gene: TRBV13; CDR3aa: CASSPSGAPNSPLHF
abundance: .; v_gene: TRBV4-1; CDR3aa: CASSHPHQGIETQYF
abundance: .; v_gene: TRBV11-1; CDR3aa: CASSLGTASSYEQYF
abundance: .; v_gene: TRBV7-9; CDR3aa: CASSFDRGSSSYEQYF
abundance: .; v_gene: TRBV4-1; CDR3aa: CASSRGQGRETQYF
abundance: .; v_gene: TRBV7-8; CDR3aa: CASSYLRIPNTGELFF
abundance: .; v_gene: TRBV30; CDR3aa: CAWSVVLPDTQYF
abundance: .; v_gene: TRBV7-9; CDR3aa: CASSLVGQFTEAFF
abundance: .; v_gene: TRBV7-2; CDR3aa: CASHRRGNTGELFF
abundance: .; v_gene: TRBV18; CDR3aa: CASSPLQQGDSPLHF
abundance: .; v_gene: TRBV7-2; CDR3aa: CASTLGGRDKNEQFF
abundance: .; v_gene: TRBV4-3; CDR3aa: CASSQVGTIGYGYTF
abundance: .; v_gene: TRBV2; CDR3aa: CASTDRTGQSTDTQYF
abundance: .; v_gene: TRBV14; CDR3aa: CASSQGTGLWNYGYTF